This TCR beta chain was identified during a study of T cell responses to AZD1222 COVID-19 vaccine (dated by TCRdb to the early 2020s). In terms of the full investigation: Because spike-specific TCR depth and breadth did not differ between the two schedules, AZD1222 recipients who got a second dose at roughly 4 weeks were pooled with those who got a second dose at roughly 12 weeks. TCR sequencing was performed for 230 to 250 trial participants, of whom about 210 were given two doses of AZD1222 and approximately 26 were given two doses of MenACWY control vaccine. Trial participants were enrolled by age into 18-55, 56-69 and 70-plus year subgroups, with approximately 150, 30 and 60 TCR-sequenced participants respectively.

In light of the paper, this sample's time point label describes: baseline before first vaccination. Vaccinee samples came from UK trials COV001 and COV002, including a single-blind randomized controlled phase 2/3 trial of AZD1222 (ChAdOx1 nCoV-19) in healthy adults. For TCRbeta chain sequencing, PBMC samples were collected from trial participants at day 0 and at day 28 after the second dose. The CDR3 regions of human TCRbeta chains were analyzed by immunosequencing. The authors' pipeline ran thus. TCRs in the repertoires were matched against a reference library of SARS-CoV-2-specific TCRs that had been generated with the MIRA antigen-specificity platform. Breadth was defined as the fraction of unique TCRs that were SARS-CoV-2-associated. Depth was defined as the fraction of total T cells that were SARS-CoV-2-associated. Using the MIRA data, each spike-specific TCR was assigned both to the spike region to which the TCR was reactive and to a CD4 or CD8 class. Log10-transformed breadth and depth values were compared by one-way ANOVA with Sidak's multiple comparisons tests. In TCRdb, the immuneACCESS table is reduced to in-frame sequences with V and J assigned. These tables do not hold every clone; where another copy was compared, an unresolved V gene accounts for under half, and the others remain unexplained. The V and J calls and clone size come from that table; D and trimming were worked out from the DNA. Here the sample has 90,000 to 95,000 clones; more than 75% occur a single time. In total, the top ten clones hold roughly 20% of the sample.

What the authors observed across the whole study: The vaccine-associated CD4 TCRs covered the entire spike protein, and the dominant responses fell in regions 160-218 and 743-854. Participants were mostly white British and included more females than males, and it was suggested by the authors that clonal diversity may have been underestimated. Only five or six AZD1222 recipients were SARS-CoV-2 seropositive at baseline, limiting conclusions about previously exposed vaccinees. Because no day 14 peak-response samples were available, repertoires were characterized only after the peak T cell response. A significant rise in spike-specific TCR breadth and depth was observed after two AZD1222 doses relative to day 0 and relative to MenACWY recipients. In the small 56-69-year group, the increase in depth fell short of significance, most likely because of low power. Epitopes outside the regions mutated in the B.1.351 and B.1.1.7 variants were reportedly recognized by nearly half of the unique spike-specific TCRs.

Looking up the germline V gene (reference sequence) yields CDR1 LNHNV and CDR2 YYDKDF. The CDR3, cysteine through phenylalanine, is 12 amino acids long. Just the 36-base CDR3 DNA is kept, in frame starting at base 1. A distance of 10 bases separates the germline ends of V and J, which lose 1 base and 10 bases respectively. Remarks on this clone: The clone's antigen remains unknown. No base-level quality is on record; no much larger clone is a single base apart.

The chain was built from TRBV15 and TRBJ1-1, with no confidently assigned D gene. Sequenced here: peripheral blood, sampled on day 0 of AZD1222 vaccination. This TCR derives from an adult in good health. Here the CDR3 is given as CATSRARDGAFF. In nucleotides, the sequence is TGTGCCACCAGCAGAGCGAGGGATGGAGCTTTCTTT. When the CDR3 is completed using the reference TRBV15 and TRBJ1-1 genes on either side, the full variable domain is DAMVIQNPRYQVTQFGKPVTLSCSQTLNHNVMYWYQQKSSQAPKLLFHYYDKDFNNEADTPDNFQSRRPNTSFCFLDIRSPGLGDTAMYLCATSRARDGAFFGQGTRLTVV.